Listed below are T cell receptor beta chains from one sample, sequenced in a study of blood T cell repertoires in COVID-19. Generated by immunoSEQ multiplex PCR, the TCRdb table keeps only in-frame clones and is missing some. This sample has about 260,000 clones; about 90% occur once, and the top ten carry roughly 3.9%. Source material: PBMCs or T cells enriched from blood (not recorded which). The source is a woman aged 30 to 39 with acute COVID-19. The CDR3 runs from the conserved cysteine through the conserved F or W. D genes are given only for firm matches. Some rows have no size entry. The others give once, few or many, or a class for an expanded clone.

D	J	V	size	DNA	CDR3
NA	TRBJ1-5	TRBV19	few	TGTGCCAGTAGTATCATGCAGGGTTCAAATCAGCCCCAGCATTTT	CASSIMQGSNQPQHF
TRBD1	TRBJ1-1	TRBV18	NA	TGTGCCAGCTCACCACTTACGGGACAGGGTATGAACACTGAAGCTTTCTTT	CASSPLTGQGMNTEAFF
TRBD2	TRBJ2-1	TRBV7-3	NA	TGTGCCAGCAGCTCCTCGGGACTAGCGGGAGGCCTCTACTACAATGAGCAGTTCTTC	CASSSSGLAGGLYYNEQFF
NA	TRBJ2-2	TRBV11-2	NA	TGTGCCAGCAGCTCAGGTCCCGGACAGATGAACACCGGGGAGCTGTTTTTT	CASSSGPGQMNTGELFF
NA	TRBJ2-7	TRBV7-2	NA	TGTGCCAGCAGCTTAGGTGGACTAAGCTCCTACGAGCAGTACTTC	CASSLGGLSSYEQYF
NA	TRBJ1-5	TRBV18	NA	TGTGCCAGCTCAGCCAACAGGGTAATGGGAGTTCAGCCCCAGCATTTT	CASSANRVMGVQPQHF
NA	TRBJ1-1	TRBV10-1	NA	TGCGCCAGCAGTGATCCGGGCAGGGGGAACACTGAAGCTTTCTTT	CASSDPGRGNTEAFF
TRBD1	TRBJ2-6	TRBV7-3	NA	TGTGCCAGCAGCTCCACCGGGACAGACTCTGGGGCCAACGTCCTGACTTTC	CASSSTGTDSGANVLTF
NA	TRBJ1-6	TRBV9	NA	TGTGCCAGCAGCGTGTACAGGGACAATTCACCCCTCCACTTT	CASSVYRDNSPLHF
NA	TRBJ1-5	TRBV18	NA	TGTGCCAGCTCACCACCTGGTTACACCTCTAGCAATCAGCCCCAGCATTTT	CASSPPGYTSSNQPQHF
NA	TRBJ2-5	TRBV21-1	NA	TGTGCCAGCAGCAATGAACTAGCGGGAGGCATTCCGCTTAGAGAGACCCAGTACTTC	CASSNELAGGIPLRETQYF
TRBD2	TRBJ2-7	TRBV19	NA	TGTGCCAGTAGTGCGCTAGCGGGGATTCAGGGCGAGCAGTACTTC	CASSALAGIQGEQYF
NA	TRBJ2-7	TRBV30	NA	TGTGCCTGGAGTGTAGGGGTACAGGGCGAGCAGTACTTC	CAWSVGVQGEQYF
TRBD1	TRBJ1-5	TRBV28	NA	TGTGCCAGCAGCAAAACAGGGGCAGGGCAGCCCCAGCATTTT	CASSKTGAGQPQHF
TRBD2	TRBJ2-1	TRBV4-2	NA	TGTGCCAGCAGCCAAGCCGGGACTAGCGGGAGAAATGAGCAGTTCTTC	CASSQAGTSGRNEQFF
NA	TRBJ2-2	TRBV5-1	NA	TGCGCCAGCAGCCCGCCGAGGAACACCGGGGAGCTGTTTTTT	CASSPPRNTGELFF
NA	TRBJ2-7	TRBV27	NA	TGTGCCAGCAGTCTAAAGTTTACACGAACAGGGAAGGGCTACGAGCAGTACTTC	CASSLKFTRTGKGYEQYF
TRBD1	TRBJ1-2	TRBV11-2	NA	TGTGCCAGCAGCCTCGGACAGGGTGGGGCTTATGGCTACACCTTC	CASSLGQGGAYGYTF
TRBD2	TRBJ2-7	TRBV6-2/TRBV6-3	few	TGTGCCAGCAGTACTCGGACTAGGTCCCACGAGCAGTACTTC	CASSTRTRSHEQYF
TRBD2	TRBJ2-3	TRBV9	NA	TGTGCCAGCACCCCTCGGGGGACTAGCGGAGGACCTAACGCAGATACGCAGTATTTT	CASTPRGTSGGPNADTQYF